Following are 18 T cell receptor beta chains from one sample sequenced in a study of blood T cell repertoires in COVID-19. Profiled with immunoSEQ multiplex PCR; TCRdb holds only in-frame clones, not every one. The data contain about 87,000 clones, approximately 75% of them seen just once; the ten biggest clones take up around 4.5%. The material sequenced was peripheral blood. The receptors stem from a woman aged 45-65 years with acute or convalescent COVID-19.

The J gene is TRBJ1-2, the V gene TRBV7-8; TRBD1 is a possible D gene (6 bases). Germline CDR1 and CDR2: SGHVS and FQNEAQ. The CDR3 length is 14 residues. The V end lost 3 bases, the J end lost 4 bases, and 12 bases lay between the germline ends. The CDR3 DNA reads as TGTGCCAGCAGCTTGACAGGTGTGAGCTATGGCTACACCTTC. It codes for CASSLTGVSYGYTF.

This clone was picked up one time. CDR3 DNA: TGCGCCAGCACCAAGTACAGGACGGGGGGGCAGTCTAAGGAGGAGCTGTTTTTT. This translates into CASTKYRTGGQSKEELFF. The chain employs TRBV5-1 and TRBJ2-2; TRBD2 aligns across 8 bases. Looked up from germline, CDR1 is SGHRS and CDR2 is YFSETQ. V lost 6 bases and J lost 10; bases outside the gene matches: 23. CDR3 length: 18 amino acids.

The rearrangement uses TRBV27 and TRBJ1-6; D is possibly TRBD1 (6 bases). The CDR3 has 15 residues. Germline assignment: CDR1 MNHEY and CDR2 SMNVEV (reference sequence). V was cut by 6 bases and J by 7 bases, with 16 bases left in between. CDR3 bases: TGTGCCAGCAGCCTCCGAGGGGGTTTCAATTCACCCCTCCACTTT. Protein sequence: CASSLRGGFNSPLHF.

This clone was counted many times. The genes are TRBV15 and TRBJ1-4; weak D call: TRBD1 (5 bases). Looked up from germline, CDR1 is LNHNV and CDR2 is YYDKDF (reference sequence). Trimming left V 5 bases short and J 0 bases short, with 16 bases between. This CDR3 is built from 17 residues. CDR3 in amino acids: CATSPRTPRTTNEKLFF. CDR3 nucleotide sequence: TGTGCCACCAGCCCTCGGACACCCAGGACAACTAATGAAAAACTGTTTTTT.

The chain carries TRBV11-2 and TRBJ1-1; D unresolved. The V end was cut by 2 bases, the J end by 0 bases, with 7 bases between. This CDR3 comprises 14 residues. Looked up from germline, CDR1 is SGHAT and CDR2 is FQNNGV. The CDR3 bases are TGTGCCAGCAGCTTAAAGCTGGTGAACACTGAAGCTTTCTTT. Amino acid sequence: CASSLKLVNTEAFF.

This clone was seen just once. The CDR3 bases are TGTGCCAGCAGCGTAGTCGGGACAGTGGCCTACAATGAGCAGTTCTTC. It yields the protein CASSVVGTVAYNEQFF. The chain employs TRBV28 and TRBJ2-1; 7 bases align to TRBD1. The CDR3 is made up of 16 amino acids. From germline, CDR1 is MDHEN and CDR2 SYDVKM. V shed 6 bases and J 2 bases; nucleotides not matched to a gene: 10. The variable domain in full, completed from reference TRBV28 and TRBJ2-1, reads DVKVTQSSRYLVKRTGEKVFLECVQDMDHENMFWYRQDPGLGLRLIYFSYDVKMKEKGDIPEGYSVSREKKERFSLILESASTNQTSMYLCASSVVGTVAYNEQFFGPGTRLTVL.

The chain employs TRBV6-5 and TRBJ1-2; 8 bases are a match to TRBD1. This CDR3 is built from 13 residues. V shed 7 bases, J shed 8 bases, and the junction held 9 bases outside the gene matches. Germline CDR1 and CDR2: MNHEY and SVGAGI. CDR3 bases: TGTGCCAGCATCAATTACAGGGGGAAAGGCTACACCTTC. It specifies CASINYRGKGYTF.

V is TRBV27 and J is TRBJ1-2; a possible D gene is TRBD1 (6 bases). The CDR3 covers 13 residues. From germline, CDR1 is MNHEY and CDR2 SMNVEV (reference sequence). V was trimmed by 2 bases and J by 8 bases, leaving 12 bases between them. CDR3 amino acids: CASSLRGMQGYTF. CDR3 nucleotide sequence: TGTGCCAGCAGTTTAAGGGGGATGCAGGGCTACACCTTC.

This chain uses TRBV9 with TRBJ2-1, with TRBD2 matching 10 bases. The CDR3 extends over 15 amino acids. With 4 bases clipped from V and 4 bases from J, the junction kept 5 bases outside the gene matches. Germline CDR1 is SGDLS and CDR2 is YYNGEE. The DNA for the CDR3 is TGTGCCAGCAGCCTGGGACTAGCGTCATACAATGAGCAGTTCTTC. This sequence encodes CASSLGLASYNEQFF.

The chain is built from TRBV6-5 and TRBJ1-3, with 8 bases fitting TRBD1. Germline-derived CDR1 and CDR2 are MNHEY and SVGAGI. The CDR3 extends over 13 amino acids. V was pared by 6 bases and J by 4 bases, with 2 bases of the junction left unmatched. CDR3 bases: TGTGCCAGCAGACAGGGGGGAGGAAACACCATATATTTT. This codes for CASRQGGGNTIYF.

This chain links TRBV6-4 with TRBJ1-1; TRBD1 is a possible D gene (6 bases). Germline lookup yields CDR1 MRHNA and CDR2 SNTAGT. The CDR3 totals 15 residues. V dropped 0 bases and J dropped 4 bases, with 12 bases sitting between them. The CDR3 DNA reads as TGTGCCAGCAGTGACTCCGTCGACAGGCCCACTGAAGCTTTCTTT. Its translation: CASSDSVDRPTEAFF.

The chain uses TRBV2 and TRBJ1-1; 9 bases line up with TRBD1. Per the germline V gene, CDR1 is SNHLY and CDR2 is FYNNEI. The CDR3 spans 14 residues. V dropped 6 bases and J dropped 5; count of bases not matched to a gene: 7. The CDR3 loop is CASRGTGRGTEAFF. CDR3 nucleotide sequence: TGTGCCAGCAGGGGGACAGGGAGGGGTACTGAAGCTTTCTTT.

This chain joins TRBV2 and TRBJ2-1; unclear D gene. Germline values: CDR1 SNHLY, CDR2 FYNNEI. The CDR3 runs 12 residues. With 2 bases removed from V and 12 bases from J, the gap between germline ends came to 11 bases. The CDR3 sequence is CASSERQSGQFF. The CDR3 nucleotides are TGTGCCAGCAGTGAAAGGCAATCGGGGCAGTTCTTC.

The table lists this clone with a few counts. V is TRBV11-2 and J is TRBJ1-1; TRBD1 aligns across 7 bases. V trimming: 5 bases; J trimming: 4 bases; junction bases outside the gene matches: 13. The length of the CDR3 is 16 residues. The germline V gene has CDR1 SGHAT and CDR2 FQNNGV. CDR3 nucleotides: TGTGCCAGCAGCCGGCCCACAGGGGACGGCGGCACTGAAGCTTTCTTT. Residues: CASSRPTGDGGTEAFF.

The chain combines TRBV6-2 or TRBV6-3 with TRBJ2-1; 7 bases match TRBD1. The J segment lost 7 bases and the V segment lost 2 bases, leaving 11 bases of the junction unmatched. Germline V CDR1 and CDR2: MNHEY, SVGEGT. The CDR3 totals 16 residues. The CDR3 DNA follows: TGTGCCAGCAGTTACCAAACAGGGGAGAGGGGGAATGAGCAGTTCTTC. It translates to CASSYQTGERGNEQFF.

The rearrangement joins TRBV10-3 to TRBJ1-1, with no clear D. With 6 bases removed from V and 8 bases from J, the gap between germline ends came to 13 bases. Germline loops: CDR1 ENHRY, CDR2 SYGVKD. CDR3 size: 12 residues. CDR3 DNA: TGTGCCATCAGCACGGACTCTTACGAAGCTTTCTTT. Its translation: CAISTDSYEAFF.

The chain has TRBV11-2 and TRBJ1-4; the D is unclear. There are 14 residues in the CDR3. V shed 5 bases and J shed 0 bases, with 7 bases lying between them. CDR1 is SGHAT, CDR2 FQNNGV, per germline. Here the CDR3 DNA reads TGTGCCAGCAGCCACAGTGCAACTAATGAAAAACTGTTTTTT. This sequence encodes CASSHSATNEKLFF.

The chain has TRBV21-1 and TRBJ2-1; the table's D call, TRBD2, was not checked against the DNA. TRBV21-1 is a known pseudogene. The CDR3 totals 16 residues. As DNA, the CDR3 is TGTGCCAGCAGCAAAGGTCTTCCCTGCTCCTACAATGAGCAGTTCTTC. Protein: CASSKGLPCSYNEQFF.